This paragraph covers one TCR beta chain sequence. Produced via immunoSEQ multiplex PCR; TCRdb's table is partial and in-frame only. The sample records about 24,000 clones, about nine tenths being singletons. This entry comes from a study of T cell changes during pregnancy in multiple sclerosis. The V end lost 2 bases, the J end lost 5 bases, and 8 bases lay between the germline ends. Germline loops: CDR1 KGHSH, CDR2 LQKENI. The CDR3 sequence is 13 residues long. Source: CD8+ T cells from peripheral blood mononuclear cells, taken in the third trimester of pregnancy. The sequence was obtained from a female donor in good health, enrolled as a control in a pregnancy study. The chain has TRBV18 and TRBJ2-3; the D gene is possibly TRBD2 (5 bases). The CDR3 region is CASSPAGEDTQYF. CDR3 nucleotides: TGTGCCAGCTCACCAGCCGGGGAAGATACGCAGTATTTT.